The 29 T cell receptor beta chains in this list originate from one sample, sequenced in a study of neurological immune-mediated disorders. TCRdb called the 5' RACE reads again in MiXCR, with one record for every CDR3 protein. The repertoire holds 45,000 to 55,000 distinct CDR3 sequences, with around 3.4% as singletons. Source material: PBMCs. All receptors come from a middle-aged man with multiple sclerosis.

This chain's CDR3 is CASSWDTYYEQYF. The CDR3 bases are TGTGCCAGCAGCTGGGACACTTACTACGAGCAGTACTTC. V is TRBV12-3 or TRBV12-4 and J is TRBJ2-7, with D perhaps matching TRBD1 (6 bases). This CDR3 is built from 13 residues. The V end lost 6 bases, the J end lost 3 bases, and 12 bases lay between the germline ends.

Many counts were recorded for this clonotype. The chain is built from TRBV5-1 and TRBJ2-3; D call uncertain. V shed 0 bases and J shed 7 bases, with 21 bases lying between them. Germline CDR1 and CDR2: SGHRS and YFSETQ. The CDR3 sequence is 17 residues long. DNA of the CDR3: TGCGCCAGCAGCTTGGCCGTCGGATCTAGGAGTTCACATACGCAGTATTTT. It specifies CASSLAVGSRSSHTQYF.

In its sample, this clonotype was seen many times. The chain employs TRBV7-3 and TRBJ2-1, with TRBD1 as a possible D gene (6 bases). Germline CDR1 is SGHTA and CDR2 is FQGTGA. Trimming shortened V by 5 bases and J by 7 bases, and 9 bases separated the two germline ends. The CDR3 is 12 amino acids. The CDR3 DNA reads as TGTGCCAGCAGCCCAACAGGGAATGAGCAGTTCTTC. The encoded protein is CASSPTGNEQFF.

The V and J genes are TRBV30 and TRBJ1-6, with TRBD1 as a possible D gene (5 bases). Trimming took 7 bases from V and 4 from J, leaving 20 bases between them. CDR1 GTSNPN and CDR2 SVGIG come from the germline V gene (reference sequence). This CDR3 region has 16 residues. The chain's CDR3 is CAFHSPGRAYNSPLHF. The CDR3 nucleotides are TGTGCCTTCCACTCCCCGGGACGGGCGTATAATTCACCCCTCCACTTT.

This clonotype was seen repeatedly, ten times or more. This chain links TRBV9 with TRBJ1-5; 12 bases map to TRBD1. The germline gives CDR1 SGDLS, CDR2 YYNGEE. The CDR3 spans 15 residues. After removal of 4 bases from V and 6 bases from J, the junction contained 5 bases not matched to a gene. The CDR3 bases are TGTGCCAGCAGCCCGGGACAGGGGGCAGGTCAGCCCCAGCATTTT. This codes for CASSPGQGAGQPQHF. The full variable domain, its missing parts supplied by reference TRBV9 and TRBJ1-5, is DSGVTQTPKHLITATGQRVTLRCSPRSGDLSVYWYQQSLDQGLQFLIQYYNGEERAKGNILERFSAQQFPDLHSELNLSSLELGDSALYFCASSPGQGAGQPQHFGDGTRLSIL.

This clonotype was seen many times. J is TRBJ1-5 and V is TRBV15; perhaps TRBD1 as D (6 bases). This CDR3 region has 14 residues. Trimming took off 3 bases at V and 6 bases at J, with 12 bases between the two ends. Looked up from germline, CDR1 is LNHNV and CDR2 is YYDKDF (reference sequence). The CDR3 sequence is CATSSTRGSQPQHF. Here the CDR3 DNA reads TGTGCCACCAGCAGTACCAGGGGATCTCAGCCCCAGCATTTT.

This clonotype was found many times. The chain is built from TRBV20-1 and TRBJ1-2; a weak D match, TRBD1 (6 bases). This CDR3 comprises 17 residues. Germline V gives CDR1 DFQATT, CDR2 SNEGSKA (reference sequence). The V and J ends lost 0 bases and 4 bases respectively, with 21 bases between them. The CDR3 DNA follows: TGCAGTGCTAGAGATAGGGCAGGGGACGTTTACCCCTATGGCTACACCTTC. The encoded protein is CSARDRAGDVYPYGYTF.

The table lists this clonotype with many counts. The chain couples TRBV20-1 to TRBJ2-1, with 9 bases fitting TRBD2. The CDR3 extends over 16 amino acids. Germline V gives CDR1 DFQATT, CDR2 SNEGSKA (reference sequence). Losses at the gene ends were 1 base for V and 0 bases for J; bases not matched to a gene: 4. CDR3 in DNA: TGCAGTGCTAGAGTTAGACTAGCGGCCTCCTACAATGAGCAGTTCTTC. Its protein is CSARVRLAASYNEQFF.

This clonotype was observed many times. The V call is TRBV7-6, the J call TRBJ1-6, with TRBD1 matching over 7 bases. J gave up 6 bases and V 5 bases, and 7 bases lay outside the gene matches. The CDR3 spans 15 residues. Germline lookup yields CDR1 SGHVS and CDR2 FNYEAQ. In DNA form, the CDR3 reads TGTGCCAGCAGCACCCGGACAGGAGTTAATTCACCCCTCCACTTT. Its translation: CASSTRTGVNSPLHF.

This chain joins TRBV7-9 and TRBJ2-7; a weak D match, TRBD1 (5 bases). CDR1 is SEHNR and CDR2 is FQNEAQ in the germline V gene (reference sequence). V was clipped by 5 bases and J by 5 bases, with 16 bases between them. The CDR3 has 14 residues. CDR3 sequence reads: CASSTTALLNEQYF. In DNA, the CDR3 is TGTGCCAGCAGCACGACAGCTCTTCTGAACGAGCAGTACTTC.

This clonotype was observed many times. This sequence joins TRBV5-1 and TRBJ1-1, with 7 bases aligning to TRBD1. From germline, CDR1 is SGHRS and CDR2 YFSETQ. The CDR3 extends over 15 amino acids. V was pared by 1 base and J by 5 bases, with 8 bases of the junction left unmatched. The DNA of the CDR3 is TGCGCCAGCAGCTTGACCGACAGGGATTTAACTGAAGCTTTCTTT. Protein: CASSLTDRDLTEAFF.

In this sample, this clonotype turned up many times. The rearrangement uses TRBV11-2 and TRBJ2-5; 12 bases are shared with TRBD2. Germline V lookup: CDR1 SGHAT, CDR2 FQNNGV. Trimming took 5 bases from V and 2 from J; bases not matched to a gene: 3. The CDR3 loop spans 15 amino acids. The CDR3 coding sequence is TGTGCCAGCAGCCGGACTAGCGGGGCTCAAGAGACCCAGTACTTC. It is translated as CASSRTSGAQETQYF.

This clonotype was recorded at least ten times. The chain couples TRBV6-8 to TRBJ1-1, with D tentatively TRBD1 (6 bases). Germline lookup yields CDR1 MNHGY and CDR2 SAAAGT. The CDR3 is made up of 16 amino acids. V lost 2 bases, J lost 4 bases, and 17 bases lay in between. The CDR3 is CASSYQPGEGGTEAFF. The CDR3 DNA sequence: TGTGCCAGCAGTTACCAACCAGGGGAGGGGGGCACTGAAGCTTTCTTT.

This clonotype was seen only a few times. The chain joins TRBV24-1 to TRBJ2-6; D gene unclear. This CDR3 region has 15 residues. V was cut by 4 bases and J by 0 bases, with 6 bases left in between. Germline CDR1 is KGHDR and CDR2 is SFDVKD. In DNA form, the CDR3 reads TGTGCCACCAGTGAGGGCCCCTCTGGGGCCAACGTCCTGACTTTC. Its translation: CATSEGPSGANVLTF.

This clonotype was seen at least ten times. The CDR3 DNA reads TGTGCCAGCAGCACCTACAGGGACACAGATACGCAGTATTTT. This encodes CASSTYRDTDTQYF. The V call is TRBV7-2, the J call TRBJ2-3; weak D call: TRBD1 (6 bases). Germline V gene data show CDR1 as SGHTA and CDR2 as FQGNSA. V was shortened by 5 bases and J by 2 bases, with 11 bases between the two germline ends. The CDR3 length is 14 residues.

This clonotype was found a few times. The conserved phenylalanine or tryptophan normally closing the CDR3 is absent here, so this likely arose from a read error. The chain links TRBV27 to TRBJ1-5; D perhaps matches TRBD1 (6 bases). The germline gives CDR1 MNHEY, CDR2 SMNVEV (reference sequence). The CDR3 runs 16 residues. V lost 6 bases to trimming and J lost 7 bases, with 22 bases between them. The CDR3 loop is CASREQGSGVGQPQHI. The DNA of the CDR3 is TGTGCCAGCAGAGAGCAGGGTTCAGGGGTCGGGCAGCCCCAGCATATT.

There are many counts of this clonotype. The chain joins TRBV7-8 to TRBJ2-2; 8 bases align to TRBD1. With V trimmed by 3 bases and J by 5 bases, 8 bases remained unmatched. This CDR3 contains 16 residues. Germline V gene sequence: CDR1 SGHVS, CDR2 FQNEAQ. The CDR3 DNA follows: TGTGCCAGCAGCTTCCCATCAGGGGGCGAGACCGGGGAGCTGTTTTTT. It yields the protein CASSFPSGGETGELFF.

This clonotype was counted between two and nine times. The chain uses TRBV10-1 and TRBJ2-7; TRBD1 is a possible D gene (8 bases). The CDR3 has 15 residues. V gave up 8 bases and J gave up 3 bases, with 20 bases separating them. The germline gives CDR1 WNHNN, CDR2 SYGVQD (reference sequence). CDR3 amino acids: CASAPGTGGVYEQYF. The CDR3 region has the DNA TGCGCCAGCGCCCCGGGAACAGGGGGGGTCTACGAGCAGTACTTC.

This clonotype was detected many times. V usage is TRBV24-1 and J usage is TRBJ2-1; TRBD2 matches 12 bases. Germline CDR1 and CDR2: KGHDR and SFDVKD. V lost 4 bases and J lost 0; bases outside the gene matches: 9. The CDR3 is 19 residues long. CDR3 DNA sequence: TGTGCCACCAGTGACACTACTAGCGGGGGGCTTAGCTCCTACAATGAGCAGTTCTTC. As protein: CATSDTTSGGLSSYNEQFF.

This clonotype appeared many times. The V call is TRBV9, the J call TRBJ2-1; 10 nucleotides align to TRBD2. The germline V gene has CDR1 SGDLS and CDR2 YYNGEE. Trimming took 2 bases from V and 5 from J; bases not matched to a gene: 4. This CDR3 spans 15 amino acids. DNA of the CDR3: TGTGCCAGCAGCGTGCTAGCGGGGGACCACAATGAGCAGTTCTTC. Its translation is CASSVLAGDHNEQFF.

This clonotype was seen at least ten times. V gene TRBV5-1 combines with J gene TRBJ2-2; the match to TRBD2 covers 9 bases. Looked up from germline, CDR1 is SGHRS and CDR2 is YFSETQ. Trimming took 4 bases from V and 0 from J; bases not matched to a gene: 4. The CDR3 is made up of 16 amino acids. The CDR3 region has the DNA TGCGCCAGCAGCGGATTAGCGGGGGCGAACACCGGGGAGCTGTTTTTT. Its translation: CASSGLAGANTGELFF.

This clonotype has a count of ten or more. The chain joins TRBV12-3 or TRBV12-4 to TRBJ1-1; D unresolved. V was shortened by 7 bases and J by 1 base, with 10 bases between the two germline ends. The CDR3 totals 13 residues. The CDR3 region has the DNA TGTGCCAGCACCCCTACTGGGAACACTGAAGCTTTCTTT. This sequence encodes CASTPTGNTEAFF.

Ten or more counts support this clonotype. The chain links TRBV11-3 to TRBJ1-5, with D possibly matching TRBD1 (6 bases). Germline V CDR1 and CDR2: SGHNT, YENEEA. Trimming left V 1 base short and J 8 bases short, with 6 bases between. The CDR3 runs 12 residues. CDR3 sequence: CASSLGDKPQHF. The CDR3 bases are TGTGCCAGCAGCTTAGGGGACAAGCCCCAGCATTTT.

This clonotype was recorded many times. Its ends do not fully match the called genes, so a read error is possible. The J gene is TRBJ1-6, the V gene TRBV20-1; 10 bases line up with TRBD1. The CDR3 totals 13 residues. Germline lookup yields CDR1 DFQATT and CDR2 SNEGSKA (reference sequence). CDR3 in amino acids: CSAGQGVGSPLNF. Written as DNA, the CDR3 is TGCAGTGCTGGACAGGGGGTCGGGTCACCCCTCAACTTT.

This clonotype appeared many times. CDR3 sequence: CASRPRGTDFTGELFF. The DNA of the CDR3 is TGCGCCAGCAGGCCGCGGGGCACGGACTTCACCGGGGAGCTGTTTTTT. The chain recombines TRBV4-1 with TRBJ2-2; D may be TRBD2 (6 bases). This CDR3 region has 16 residues. V gave up 6 bases and J gave up 4 bases, with 18 bases separating them. Germline V gene data show CDR1 as MGHRA and CDR2 as YSYEKL.

This clonotype was recorded many times. This chain links TRBV5-5 with TRBJ2-7; either TRBD1 or TRBD2 may fit D (6 bases each). The germline V and J ends were trimmed by 3 bases and 0 bases, with 10 bases remaining between them. Germline V CDR1 and CDR2: SGHKS, YYEKEE (reference sequence). The CDR3 length is 14 residues. CDR3 DNA: TGTGCCAGCAGCTGGAGGGGGAGCTCCTACGAGCAGTACTTC. Translated: CASSWRGSSYEQYF.

This clonotype was seen once. Given the absence of the conserved phenylalanine or tryptophan at the CDR3 end, a read error is likely. The chain is built from TRBV12-3 or TRBV12-4 and TRBJ2-7, with 7 positions matching TRBD1. This CDR3 is 14 amino acids long. The V and J ends lost 3 bases and 2 bases, in that order; junction bases with no gene match: 4. CDR3 nucleotides: TGTGCCAGCAGTTTGGCCGGGACAGCCTACGAGCAGTACAAC. Translated, it gives CASSLAGTAYEQYN.

This clonotype was counted many times. This chain joins TRBV6-2 or TRBV6-3 and TRBJ2-3, with a weak D call TRBD2 (7 bases). V was shortened by 4 bases and J by 6 bases, with 17 bases between the two germline ends. The CDR3 spans 15 residues. Germline V gives CDR1 MNHEY, CDR2 SVGEGT. The CDR3 reads CASSLSGGGADTQYF. CDR3 nucleotides: TGTGCCAGCAGTTTGTCTGGTGGGGGGGCGGATACGCAGTATTTT.

This clonotype showed up many times. The rearrangement uses TRBV3-1 and TRBJ1-1; D gene uncertain. The CDR3 length is 13 residues. Germline V gene lookup returns CDR1 LGHDT and CDR2 YNNKEL (reference sequence). Trimming stripped 1 base from V and 4 bases from J, with 7 bases between. CDR3 coding DNA: TGTGCCAGCAGCCAAGGGGGTGGCACTGAAGCTTTCTTT. Translation: CASSQGGGTEAFF. The complete variable domain, with remaining parts taken from reference TRBV3-1 and TRBJ1-1, reads DTAVSQTPKYLVTQMGNDKSIKCEQNLGHDTMYWYKQDSKKFLKIMFSYNNKELIINETVPNRFSPKSPDKAHLNLHINSLELGDSAVYFCASSQGGGTEAFFGQGTRLTVV.